The clone carrying this T cell receptor beta chain was seen at least ten times. Germline V gene data show CDR1 as GTSNPN and CDR2 as SVGIG (reference sequence). This CDR3 comprises 16 residues. V dropped 1 base and J dropped 4 bases, with 16 bases sitting between them. The source of the sample is a study of Graves' ophthalmopathy and Graves' hyperthyroidism. Study details: Before any treatment, peripheral blood was taken at the initial diagnosis.

Amplification targeted the TCR beta CDR3 regions, with RNA transcripts as the source material. First-round RT-PCR relied on HTBI primers, and a second-round multiplex PCR came next. TCRdb fed the multiplex PCR reads into MiXCR, producing one record per CDR3 protein. This table has about 500,000 distinct CDR3 sequences, 13% to 15% appearing once. This receptor was taken from a woman aged 25 to 39 with Graves' ophthalmopathy. V usage is TRBV30 and J usage is TRBJ2-2; the D gene is possibly TRBD1 (6 bases). The sequenced sample consisted of blood. CDR3 protein: CAWSAALGQFTGELFF. Written as DNA, the CDR3 is TGTGCCTGGAGTGCAGCGTTAGGACAGTTCACCGGGGAGCTGTTTTTT.